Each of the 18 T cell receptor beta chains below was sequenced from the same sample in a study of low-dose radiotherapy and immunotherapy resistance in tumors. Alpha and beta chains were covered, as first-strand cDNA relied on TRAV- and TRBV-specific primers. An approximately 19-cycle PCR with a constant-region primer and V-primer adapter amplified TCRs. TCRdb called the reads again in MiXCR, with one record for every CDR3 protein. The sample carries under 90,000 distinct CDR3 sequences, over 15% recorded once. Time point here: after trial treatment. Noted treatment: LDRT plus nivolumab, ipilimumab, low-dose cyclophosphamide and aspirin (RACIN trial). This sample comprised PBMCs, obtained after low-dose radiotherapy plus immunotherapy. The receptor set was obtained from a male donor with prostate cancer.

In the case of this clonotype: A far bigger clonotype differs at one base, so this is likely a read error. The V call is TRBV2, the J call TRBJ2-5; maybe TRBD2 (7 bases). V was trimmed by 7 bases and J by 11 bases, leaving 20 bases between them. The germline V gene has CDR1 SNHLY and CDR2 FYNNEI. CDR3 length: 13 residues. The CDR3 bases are TGTGCCAGCACGGCGTGGGGGGGCTATGAGCAGTACTTC. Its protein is CASTAWGGYEQYF.

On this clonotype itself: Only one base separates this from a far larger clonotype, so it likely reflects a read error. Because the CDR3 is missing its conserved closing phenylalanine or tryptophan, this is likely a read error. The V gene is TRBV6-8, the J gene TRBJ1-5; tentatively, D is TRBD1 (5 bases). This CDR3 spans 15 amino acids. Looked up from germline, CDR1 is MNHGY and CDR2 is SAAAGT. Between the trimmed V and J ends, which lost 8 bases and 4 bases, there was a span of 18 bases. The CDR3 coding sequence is TGTGCCAGCCTCCGGGGCACTTTCCGAAATCAGCCCCAGCATCTT. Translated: CASLRGTFRNQPQHL.

In DNA form, the CDR3 reads TGTGCCAGCAGACACGGACAGGGGCGGGACACCCAGTACTTC. It is translated as CASRHGQGRDTQYF. The chain has TRBV7-8 and TRBJ2-5; 9 positions agree with TRBD1. CDR1 and CDR2 from the germline V gene are SGHVS and FQNEAQ. V lost 6 bases and J lost 8; bases outside the gene matches: 10. The CDR3 has 14 amino acids.

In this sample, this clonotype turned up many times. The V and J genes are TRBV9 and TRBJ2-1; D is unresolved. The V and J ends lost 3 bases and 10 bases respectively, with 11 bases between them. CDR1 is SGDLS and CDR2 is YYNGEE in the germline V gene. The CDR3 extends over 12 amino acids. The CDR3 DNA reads TGTGCCAGCAGCGGATATACAAGGGAGCAGTTCTTC. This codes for CASSGYTREQFF.

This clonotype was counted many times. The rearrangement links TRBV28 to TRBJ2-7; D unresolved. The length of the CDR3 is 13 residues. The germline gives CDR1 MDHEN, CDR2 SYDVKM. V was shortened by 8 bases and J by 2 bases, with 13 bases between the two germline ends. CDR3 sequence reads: CASRKTSTYEQYF. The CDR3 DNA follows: TGTGCCAGCCGCAAGACTTCGACCTACGAGCAGTACTTC.

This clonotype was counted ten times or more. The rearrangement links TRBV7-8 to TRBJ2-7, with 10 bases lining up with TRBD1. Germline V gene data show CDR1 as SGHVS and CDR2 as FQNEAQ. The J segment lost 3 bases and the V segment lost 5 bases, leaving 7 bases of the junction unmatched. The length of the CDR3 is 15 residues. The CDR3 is CASSPIGTGDYEQYF. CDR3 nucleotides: TGTGCCAGCAGCCCTATCGGGACAGGGGACTACGAGCAGTACTTC.

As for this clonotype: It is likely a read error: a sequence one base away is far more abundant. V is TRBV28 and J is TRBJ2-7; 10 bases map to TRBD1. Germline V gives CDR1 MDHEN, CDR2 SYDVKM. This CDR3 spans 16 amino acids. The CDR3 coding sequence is TGTGCCACCAGTACACTCCCGGGACAGGGGAACTACGAGCAGTACTTC. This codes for CATSTLPGQGNYEQYF.

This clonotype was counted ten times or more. CDR3 sequence: CASSTSRTSTDTQYF. CDR3 DNA: TGTGCCAGCAGCACTTCGCGAACTAGCACAGATACGCAGTATTTT. The chain carries TRBV7-2 and TRBJ2-3; D is ambiguous. The germline V and J ends were trimmed by 5 bases and 0 bases, with 12 bases remaining between them. The V gene's germline CDR1 is SGHTA and CDR2 FQGNSA. The length of the CDR3 is 15 residues.

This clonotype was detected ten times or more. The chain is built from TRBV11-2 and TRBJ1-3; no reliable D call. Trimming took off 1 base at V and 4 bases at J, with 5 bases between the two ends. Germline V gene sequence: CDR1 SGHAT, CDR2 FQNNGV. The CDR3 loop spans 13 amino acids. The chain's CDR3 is CASSLVVGNTIYF. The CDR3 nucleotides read TGTGCCAGCAGCTTAGTTGTGGGAAACACCATATATTTT.

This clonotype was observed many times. CDR3 protein: CASRRDTNNEQFF. CDR3 DNA sequence: TGTGCCAGCAGAAGGGACACTAACAATGAGCAGTTCTTC. This chain uses TRBV11-1 with TRBJ2-1, with a tentative D call TRBD1 (6 bases). Germline-derived CDR1 and CDR2 are SGHAT and FQDESV (reference sequence). V lost 6 bases, J lost 5 bases, and 11 bases lay in between. The length of the CDR3 is 13 residues.

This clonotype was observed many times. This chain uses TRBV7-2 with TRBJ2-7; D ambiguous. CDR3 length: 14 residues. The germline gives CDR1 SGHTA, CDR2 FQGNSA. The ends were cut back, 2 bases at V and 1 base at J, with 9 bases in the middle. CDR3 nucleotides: TGTGCCAGCAGCTTACGTACAGAGTCCTACGAGCAGTACTTC. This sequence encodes CASSLRTESYEQYF. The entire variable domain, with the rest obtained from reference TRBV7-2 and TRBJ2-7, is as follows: GAGVSQSPSNKVTEKGKDVELRCDPISGHTALYWYRQSLGQGLEFLIYFQGNSAPDKSGLPSDRFSAERTGGSVSTLTIQRTQQEDSAVYLCASSLRTESYEQYFGPGTRLTVT.

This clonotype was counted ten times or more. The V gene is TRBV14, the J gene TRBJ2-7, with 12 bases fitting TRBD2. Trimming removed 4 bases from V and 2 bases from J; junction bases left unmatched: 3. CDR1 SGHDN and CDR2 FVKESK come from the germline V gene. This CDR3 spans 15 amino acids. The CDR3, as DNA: TGTGCCAGCAGCCCTCGACTAGCGGGAGCCTACGAGCAGTACTTC. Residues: CASSPRLAGAYEQYF.

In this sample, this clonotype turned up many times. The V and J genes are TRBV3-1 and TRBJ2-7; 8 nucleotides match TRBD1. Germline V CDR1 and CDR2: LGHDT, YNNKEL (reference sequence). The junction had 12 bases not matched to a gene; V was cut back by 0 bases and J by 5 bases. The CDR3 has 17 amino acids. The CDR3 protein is CASSQDFGTGGRNEQYF. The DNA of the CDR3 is TGTGCCAGCAGCCAAGATTTCGGCACAGGGGGTAGGAACGAGCAGTACTTC.

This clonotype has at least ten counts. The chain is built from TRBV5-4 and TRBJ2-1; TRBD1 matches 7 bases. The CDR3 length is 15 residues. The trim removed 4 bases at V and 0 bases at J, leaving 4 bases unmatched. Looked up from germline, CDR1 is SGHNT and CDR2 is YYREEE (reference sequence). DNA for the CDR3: TGTGCCAGCAGCCCGGGACAGAACTCCTACAATGAGCAGTTCTTC. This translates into CASSPGQNSYNEQFF.

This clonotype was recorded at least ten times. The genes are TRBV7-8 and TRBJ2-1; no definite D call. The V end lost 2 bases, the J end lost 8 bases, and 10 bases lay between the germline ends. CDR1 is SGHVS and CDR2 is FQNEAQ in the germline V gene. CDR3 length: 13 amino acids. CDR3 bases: TGTGCCAGCAGCTTAATTTTTAGGGATGAGCAGTTCTTC. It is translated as CASSLIFRDEQFF.

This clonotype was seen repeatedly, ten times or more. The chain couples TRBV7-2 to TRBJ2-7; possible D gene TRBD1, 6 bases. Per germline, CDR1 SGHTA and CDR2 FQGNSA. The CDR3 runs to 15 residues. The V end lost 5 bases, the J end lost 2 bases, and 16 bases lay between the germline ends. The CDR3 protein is CASSLLGASPYEQYF. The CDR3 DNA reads TGTGCCAGCAGCCTCTTGGGGGCCTCCCCCTACGAGCAGTACTTC.

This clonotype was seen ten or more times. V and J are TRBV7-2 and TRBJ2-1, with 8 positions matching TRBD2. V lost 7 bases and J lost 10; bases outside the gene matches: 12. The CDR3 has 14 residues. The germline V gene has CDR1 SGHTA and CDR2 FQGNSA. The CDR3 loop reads CASTYRGLAGEQFF. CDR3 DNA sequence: TGTGCCAGCACTTACCGAGGACTAGCAGGGGAGCAGTTCTTC. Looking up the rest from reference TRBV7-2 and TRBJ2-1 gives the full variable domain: GAGVSQSPSNKVTEKGKDVELRCDPISGHTALYWYRQSLGQGLEFLIYFQGNSAPDKSGLPSDRFSAERTGGSVSTLTIQRTQQEDSAVYLCASTYRGLAGEQFFGPGTRLTVL.

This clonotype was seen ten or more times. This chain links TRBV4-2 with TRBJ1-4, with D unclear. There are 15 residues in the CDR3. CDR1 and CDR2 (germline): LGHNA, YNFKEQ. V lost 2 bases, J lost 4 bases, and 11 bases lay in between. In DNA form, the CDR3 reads TGTGCCAGCAGCCAAAGCGACGGTAATAATGAAAAACTGTTTTTT. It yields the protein CASSQSDGNNEKLFF.